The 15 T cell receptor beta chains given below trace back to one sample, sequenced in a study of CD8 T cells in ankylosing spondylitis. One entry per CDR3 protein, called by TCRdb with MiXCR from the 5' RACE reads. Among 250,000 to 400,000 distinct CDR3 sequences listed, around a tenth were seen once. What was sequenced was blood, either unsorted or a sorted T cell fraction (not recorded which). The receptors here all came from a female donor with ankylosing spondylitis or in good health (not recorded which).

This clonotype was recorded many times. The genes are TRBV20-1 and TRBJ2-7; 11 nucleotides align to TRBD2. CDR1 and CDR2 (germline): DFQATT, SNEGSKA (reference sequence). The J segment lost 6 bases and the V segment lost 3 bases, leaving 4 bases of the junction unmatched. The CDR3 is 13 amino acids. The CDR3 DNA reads TGCAGTGCTAGCACTAGCGGGGGTCGCGAGCAGTACTTC. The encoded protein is CSASTSGGREQYF.

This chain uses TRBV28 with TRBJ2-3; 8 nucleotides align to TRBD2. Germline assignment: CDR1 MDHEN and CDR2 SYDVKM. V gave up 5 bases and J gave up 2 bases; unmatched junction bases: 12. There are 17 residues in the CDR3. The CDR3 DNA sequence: TGTGCCAGCAGTCCCCGCCCCGGGCGGGAGGACACAGATACGCAGTATTTT. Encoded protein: CASSPRPGREDTDTQYF.

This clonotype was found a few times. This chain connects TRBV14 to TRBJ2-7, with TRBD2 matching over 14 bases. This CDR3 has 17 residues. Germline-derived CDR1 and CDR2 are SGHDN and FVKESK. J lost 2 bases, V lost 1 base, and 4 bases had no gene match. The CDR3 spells CASSQVGTSGGTYEQYF. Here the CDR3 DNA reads TGTGCCAGCAGCCAAGTTGGGACTAGCGGGGGCACCTACGAGCAGTACTTC.

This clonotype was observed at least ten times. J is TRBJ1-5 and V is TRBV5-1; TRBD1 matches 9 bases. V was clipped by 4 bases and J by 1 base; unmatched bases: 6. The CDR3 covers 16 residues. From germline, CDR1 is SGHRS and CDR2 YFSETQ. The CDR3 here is CASSAGTGISNQPQHF. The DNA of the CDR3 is TGCGCCAGCAGCGCCGGGACAGGGATCAGCAATCAGCCCCAGCATTTT.

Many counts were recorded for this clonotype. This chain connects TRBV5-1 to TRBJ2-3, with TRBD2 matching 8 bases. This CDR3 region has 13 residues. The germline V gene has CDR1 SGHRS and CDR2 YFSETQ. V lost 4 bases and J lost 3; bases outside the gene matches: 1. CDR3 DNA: TGCGCCAGCAGCCGGGAGGGGACAGATACGCAGTATTTT. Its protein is CASSREGTDTQYF.

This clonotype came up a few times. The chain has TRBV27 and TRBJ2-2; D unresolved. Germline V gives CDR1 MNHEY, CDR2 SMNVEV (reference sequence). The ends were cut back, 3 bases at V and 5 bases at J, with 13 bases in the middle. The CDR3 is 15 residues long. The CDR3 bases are TGTGCCAGCAGTTTGGGTGGATTCGGGACCGGGGAGCTGTTTTTT. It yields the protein CASSLGGFGTGELFF.

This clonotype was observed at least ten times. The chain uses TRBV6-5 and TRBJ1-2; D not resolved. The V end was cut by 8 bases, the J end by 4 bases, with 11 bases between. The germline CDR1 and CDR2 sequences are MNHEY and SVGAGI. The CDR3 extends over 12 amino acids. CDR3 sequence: CASLGRGYGYTF. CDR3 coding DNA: TGTGCCAGCCTCGGGCGTGGCTATGGCTACACCTTC.

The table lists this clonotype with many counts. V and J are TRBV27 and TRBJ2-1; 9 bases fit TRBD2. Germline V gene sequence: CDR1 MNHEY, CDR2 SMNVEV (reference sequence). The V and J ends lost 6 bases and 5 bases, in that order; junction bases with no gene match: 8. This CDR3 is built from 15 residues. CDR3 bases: TGTGCCAGCAGGGTCTGGCTAGCGGGAAACAATGAGCAGTTCTTC. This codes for CASRVWLAGNNEQFF.

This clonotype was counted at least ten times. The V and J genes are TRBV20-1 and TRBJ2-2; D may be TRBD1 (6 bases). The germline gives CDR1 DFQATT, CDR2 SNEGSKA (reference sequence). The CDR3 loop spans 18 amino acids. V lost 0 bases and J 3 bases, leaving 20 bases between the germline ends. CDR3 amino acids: CSAREPLRRGPDTGELFF. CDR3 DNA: TGCAGTGCTAGAGAACCCCTCCGCAGGGGACCAGACACCGGGGAGCTGTTTTTT.

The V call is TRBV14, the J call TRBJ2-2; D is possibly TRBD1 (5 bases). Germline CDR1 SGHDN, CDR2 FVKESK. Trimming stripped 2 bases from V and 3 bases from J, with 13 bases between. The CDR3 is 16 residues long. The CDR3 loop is CASSQRQGLDTGELFF. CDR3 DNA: TGTGCCAGCAGCCAAAGGCAGGGCCTGGACACCGGGGAGCTGTTTTTT.

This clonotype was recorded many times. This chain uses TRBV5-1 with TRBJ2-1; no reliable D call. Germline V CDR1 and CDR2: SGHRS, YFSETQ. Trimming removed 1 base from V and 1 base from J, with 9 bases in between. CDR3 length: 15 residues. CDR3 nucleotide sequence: TGCGCCAGCAGCTTGCGGCAGAGATCCTACAATGAGCAGTTCTTC. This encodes CASSLRQRSYNEQFF.

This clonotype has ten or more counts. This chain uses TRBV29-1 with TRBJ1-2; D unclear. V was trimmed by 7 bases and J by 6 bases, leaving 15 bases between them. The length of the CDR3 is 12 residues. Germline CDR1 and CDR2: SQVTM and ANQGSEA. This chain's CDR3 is CSALRAINGYTF. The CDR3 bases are TGCAGCGCGTTGCGGGCCATTAATGGCTACACCTTC. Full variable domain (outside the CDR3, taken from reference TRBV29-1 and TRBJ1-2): SAVISQKPSRDICQRGTSLTIQCQVDSQVTMMFWYRQQPGQSLTLIATANQGSEATYESGFVIDKFPISRPNLTFSTLTVSNMSPEDSSIYLCSALRAINGYTFGSGTRLTVV.

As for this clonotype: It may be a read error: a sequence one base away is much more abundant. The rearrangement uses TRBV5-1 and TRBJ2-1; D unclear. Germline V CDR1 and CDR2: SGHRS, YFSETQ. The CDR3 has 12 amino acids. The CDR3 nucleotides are TGCGCCAGCAGCTTGGTGAGAGGTGAGCAGCTCTTC. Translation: CASSLVRGEQLF.

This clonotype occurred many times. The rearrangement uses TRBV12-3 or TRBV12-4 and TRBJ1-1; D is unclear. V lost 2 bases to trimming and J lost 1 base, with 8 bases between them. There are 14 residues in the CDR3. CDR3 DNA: TGTGCCAGCAGTTTATTCGAGGGGAACACTGAAGCTTTCTTT. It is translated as CASSLFEGNTEAFF.

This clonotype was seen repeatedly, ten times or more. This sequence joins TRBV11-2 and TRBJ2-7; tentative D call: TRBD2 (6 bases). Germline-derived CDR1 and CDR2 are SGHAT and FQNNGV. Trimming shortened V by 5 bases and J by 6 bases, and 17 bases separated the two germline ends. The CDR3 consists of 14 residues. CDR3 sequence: CASSPGGLSLEQYF. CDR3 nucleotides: TGTGCCAGCAGCCCCGGGGGACTTTCACTCGAGCAGTACTTC.